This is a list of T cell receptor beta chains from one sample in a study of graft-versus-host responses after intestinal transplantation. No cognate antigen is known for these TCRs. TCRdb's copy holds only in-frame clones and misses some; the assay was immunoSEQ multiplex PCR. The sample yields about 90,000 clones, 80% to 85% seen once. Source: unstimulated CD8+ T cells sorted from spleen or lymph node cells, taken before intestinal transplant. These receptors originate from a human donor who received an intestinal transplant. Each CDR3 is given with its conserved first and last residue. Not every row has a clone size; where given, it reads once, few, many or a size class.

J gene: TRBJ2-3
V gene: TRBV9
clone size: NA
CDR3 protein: CASSAGFTDTQYF

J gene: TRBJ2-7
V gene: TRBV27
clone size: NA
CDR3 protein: CASSPGLAYEQYF

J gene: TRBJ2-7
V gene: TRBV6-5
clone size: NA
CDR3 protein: CASSYVGSSYEQYF

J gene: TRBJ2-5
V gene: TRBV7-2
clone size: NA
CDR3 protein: CASSLFGQGLQETQYF

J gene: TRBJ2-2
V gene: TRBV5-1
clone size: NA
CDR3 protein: CASQPFNTGELFF

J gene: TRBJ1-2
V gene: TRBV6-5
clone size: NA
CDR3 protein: CASTTGLQGGYGYTF

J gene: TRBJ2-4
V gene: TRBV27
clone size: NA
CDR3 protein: CASSSGPLLAKNIQYF

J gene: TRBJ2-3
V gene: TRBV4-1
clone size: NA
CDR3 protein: CASSPKIAGATDTQYF

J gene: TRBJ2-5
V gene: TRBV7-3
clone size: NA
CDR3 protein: CASSPYGGETQYF

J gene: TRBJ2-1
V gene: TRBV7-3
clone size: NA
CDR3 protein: CASSLSLAGPYNEQFF

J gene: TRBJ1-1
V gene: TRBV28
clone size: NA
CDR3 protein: CASSSQVDRENTEAFF

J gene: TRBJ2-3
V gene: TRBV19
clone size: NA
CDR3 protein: CASSIVGRLSTDTQYF

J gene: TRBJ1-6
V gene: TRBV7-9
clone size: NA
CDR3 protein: CASSRSIYTGRNSPLHF

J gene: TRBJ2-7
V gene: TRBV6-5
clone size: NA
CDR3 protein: CASTLTGQGEQYF

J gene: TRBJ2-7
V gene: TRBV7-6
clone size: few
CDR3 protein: CASSLGPGQGIYEQYF

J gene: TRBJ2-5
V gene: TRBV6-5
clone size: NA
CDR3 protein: CASSHSGGAAETQYF

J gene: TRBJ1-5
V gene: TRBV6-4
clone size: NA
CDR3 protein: CARAGLRGEVNQPQHF

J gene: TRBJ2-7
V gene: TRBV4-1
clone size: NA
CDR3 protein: CASSQVIGSSYEQYF

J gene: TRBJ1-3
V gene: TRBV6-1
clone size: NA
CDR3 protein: CASSESTGTLDGNTIYF

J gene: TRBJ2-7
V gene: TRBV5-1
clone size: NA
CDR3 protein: CASSSYSPYEQYF

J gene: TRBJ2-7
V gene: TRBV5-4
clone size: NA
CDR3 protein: CASSWGQGDYEQYF

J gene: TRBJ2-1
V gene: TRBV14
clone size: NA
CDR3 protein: CASRRSGTGFIYNEQFF

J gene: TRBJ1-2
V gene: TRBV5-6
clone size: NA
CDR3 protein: CASSVDSVYGYTF

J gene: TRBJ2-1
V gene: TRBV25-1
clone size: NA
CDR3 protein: CASSGLLAGAYNEQFF

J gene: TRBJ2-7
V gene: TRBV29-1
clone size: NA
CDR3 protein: CSVEEGTDTYEQYF

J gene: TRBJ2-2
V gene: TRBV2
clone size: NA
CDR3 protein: CASIPASGLTGELFF

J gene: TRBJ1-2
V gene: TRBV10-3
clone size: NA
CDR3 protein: CAISGAPEGGGDGYTF